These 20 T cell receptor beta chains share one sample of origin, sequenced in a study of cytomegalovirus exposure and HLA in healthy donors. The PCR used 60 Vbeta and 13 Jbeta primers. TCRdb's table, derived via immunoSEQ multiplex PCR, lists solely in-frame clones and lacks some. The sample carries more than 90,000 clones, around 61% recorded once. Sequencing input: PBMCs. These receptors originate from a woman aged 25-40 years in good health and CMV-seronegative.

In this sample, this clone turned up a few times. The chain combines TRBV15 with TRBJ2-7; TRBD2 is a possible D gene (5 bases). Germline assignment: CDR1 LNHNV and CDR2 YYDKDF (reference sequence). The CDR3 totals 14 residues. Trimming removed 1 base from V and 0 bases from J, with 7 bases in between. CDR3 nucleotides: TGTGCCACCAGCAGAGGAGGGAGCTCCTACGAGCAGTACTTC. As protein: CATSRGGSSYEQYF.

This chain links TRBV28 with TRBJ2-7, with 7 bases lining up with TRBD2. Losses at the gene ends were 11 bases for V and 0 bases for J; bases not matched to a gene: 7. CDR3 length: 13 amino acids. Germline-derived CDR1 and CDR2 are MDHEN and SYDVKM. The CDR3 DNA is TGTGCCGCCCTGGGGGGGGTCTCCTACGAGCAGTACTTC. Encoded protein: CAALGGVSYEQYF.

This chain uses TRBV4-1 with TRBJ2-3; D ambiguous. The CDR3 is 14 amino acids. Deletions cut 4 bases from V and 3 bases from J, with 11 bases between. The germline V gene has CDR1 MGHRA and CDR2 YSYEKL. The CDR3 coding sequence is TGCGCCAGCAGCCCAGGCCGACGGACAGATACGCAGTATTTT. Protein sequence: CASSPGRRTDTQYF.

CDR3 sequence: CASSSDTYEQYF. In nucleotides, the CDR3 is TGTGCCAGCAGCTCGGACACTTACGAGCAGTACTTC. The gene calls are TRBV6-5 and TRBJ2-5; tentative D call: TRBD1 (5 bases). Judging by the DNA end, TRBJ2-7 fits better; the J call may be wrong. CDR1 MNHEY and CDR2 SVGAGI come from the germline V gene. This CDR3 is 12 amino acids long.

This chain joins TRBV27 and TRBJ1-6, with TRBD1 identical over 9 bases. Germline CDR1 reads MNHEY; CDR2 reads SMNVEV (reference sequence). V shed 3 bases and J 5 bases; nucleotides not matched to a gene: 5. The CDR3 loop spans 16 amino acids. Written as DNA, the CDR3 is TGTGCCAGCAGTTTCTGGACAGGGGTGGATAATTCACCCCTCCACTTT. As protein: CASSFWTGVDNSPLHF.

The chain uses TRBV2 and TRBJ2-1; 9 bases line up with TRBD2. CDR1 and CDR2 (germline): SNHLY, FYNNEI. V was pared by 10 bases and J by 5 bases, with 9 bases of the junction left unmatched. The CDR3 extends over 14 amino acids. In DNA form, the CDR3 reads TGTGCCACCATAAGACTAGCGGCGGACAATGAGCAGTTCTTC. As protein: CATIRLAADNEQFF.

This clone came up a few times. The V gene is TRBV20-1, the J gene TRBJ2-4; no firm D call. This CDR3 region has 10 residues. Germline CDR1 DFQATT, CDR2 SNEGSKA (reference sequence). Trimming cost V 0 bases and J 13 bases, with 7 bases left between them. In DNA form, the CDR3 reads TGCAGTGCTAGAGATGCCAGGCAGTACTTC. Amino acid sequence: CSARDARQYF.

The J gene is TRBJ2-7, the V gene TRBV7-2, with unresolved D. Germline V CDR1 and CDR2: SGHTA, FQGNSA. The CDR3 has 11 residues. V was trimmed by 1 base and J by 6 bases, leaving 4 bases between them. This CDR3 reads CASSLGAEQYF. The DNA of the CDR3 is TGTGCCAGCAGCTTAGGAGCCGAGCAGTACTTC.

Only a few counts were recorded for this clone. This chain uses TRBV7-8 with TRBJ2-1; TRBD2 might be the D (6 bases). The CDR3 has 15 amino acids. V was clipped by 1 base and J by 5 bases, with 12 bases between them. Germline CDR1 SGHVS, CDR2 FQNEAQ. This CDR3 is CASSLVGRENNEQFF. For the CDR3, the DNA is TGTGCCAGCAGCTTAGTCGGGCGGGAAAACAATGAGCAGTTCTTC.

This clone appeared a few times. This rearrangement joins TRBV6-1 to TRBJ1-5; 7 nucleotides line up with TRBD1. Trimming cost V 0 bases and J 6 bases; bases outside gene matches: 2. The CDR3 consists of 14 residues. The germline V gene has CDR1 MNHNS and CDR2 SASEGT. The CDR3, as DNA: TGTGCCAGCAGTGAAGCAGGGGGCCCTCAGCCCCAGCATTTT. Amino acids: CASSEAGGPQPQHF.

CDR3 in amino acids: CASSIATGIYGYTF. The CDR3 nucleotides read TGTGCCAGCAGCATAGCGACAGGGATCTATGGCTACACCTTC. The rearrangement links TRBV11-2 to TRBJ1-2; 7 bases map to TRBD1. The V and J ends lost 5 bases and 4 bases, in that order; junction bases with no gene match: 7. In germline, CDR1 is SGHAT, CDR2 FQNNGV. This CDR3 has 14 residues. Using reference TRBV11-2 and TRBJ1-2 for the parts outside the CDR3, the full variable domain is EAGVAQSPRYKIIEKRQSVAFWCNPISGHATLYWYQQILGQGPKLLIQFQNNGVVDDSQLPKDRFSAERLKGVDSTLKIQPAKLEDSAVYLCASSIATGIYGYTFGSGTRLTVV.

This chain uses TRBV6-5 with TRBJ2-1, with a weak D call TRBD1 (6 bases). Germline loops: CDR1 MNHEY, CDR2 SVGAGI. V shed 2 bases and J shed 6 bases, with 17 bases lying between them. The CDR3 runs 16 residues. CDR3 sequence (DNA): TGTGCCAGCAGTTACGGGTGGGGGCTACTGGGCAATGAGCAGTTCTTC. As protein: CASSYGWGLLGNEQFF.

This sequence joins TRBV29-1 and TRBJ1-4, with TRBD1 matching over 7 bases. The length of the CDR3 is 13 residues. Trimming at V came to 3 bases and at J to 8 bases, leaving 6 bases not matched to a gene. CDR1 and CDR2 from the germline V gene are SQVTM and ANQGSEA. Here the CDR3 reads CSVEGTDMEKLFF. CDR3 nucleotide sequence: TGCAGCGTTGAGGGGACAGACATGGAAAAACTGTTTTTT.

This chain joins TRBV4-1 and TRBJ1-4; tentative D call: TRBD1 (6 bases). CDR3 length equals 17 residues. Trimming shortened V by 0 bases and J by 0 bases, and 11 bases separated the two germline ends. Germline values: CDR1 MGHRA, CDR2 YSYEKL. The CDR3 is CASSQDRGFATNEKLFF. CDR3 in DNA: TGCGCCAGCAGCCAAGATAGGGGGTTTGCAACTAATGAAAAACTGTTTTTT.

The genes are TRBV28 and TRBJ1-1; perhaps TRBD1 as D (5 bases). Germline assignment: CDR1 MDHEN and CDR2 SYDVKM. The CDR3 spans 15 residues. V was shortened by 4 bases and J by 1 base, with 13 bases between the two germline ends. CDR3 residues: CASSSQVRRNTEAFF. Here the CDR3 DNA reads TGTGCCAGCAGTTCACAGGTACGACGGAACACTGAAGCTTTCTTT.

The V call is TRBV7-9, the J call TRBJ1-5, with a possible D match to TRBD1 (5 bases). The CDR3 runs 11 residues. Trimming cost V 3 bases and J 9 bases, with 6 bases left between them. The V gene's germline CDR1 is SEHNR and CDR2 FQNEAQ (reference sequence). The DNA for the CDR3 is TGTGCCAGCAGCTTTCAGGGGCCCCAGCATTTT. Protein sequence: CASSFQGPQHF.

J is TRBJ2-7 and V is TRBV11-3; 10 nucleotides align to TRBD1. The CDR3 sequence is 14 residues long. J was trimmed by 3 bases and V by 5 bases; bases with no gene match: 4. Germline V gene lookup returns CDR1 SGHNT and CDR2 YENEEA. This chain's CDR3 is CASSDRDRGYEQYF. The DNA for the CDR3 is TGTGCCAGCAGCGATCGGGACAGGGGCTACGAGCAGTACTTC.

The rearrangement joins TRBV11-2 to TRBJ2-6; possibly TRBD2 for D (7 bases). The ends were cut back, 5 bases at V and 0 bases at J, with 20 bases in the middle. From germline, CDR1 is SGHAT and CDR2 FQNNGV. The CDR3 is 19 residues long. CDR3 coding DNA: TGTGCCAGCAGCCCCGCGGCGGGGGCTTCCTCCTCTGGGGCCAACGTCCTGACTTTC. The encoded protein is CASSPAAGASSSGANVLTF.

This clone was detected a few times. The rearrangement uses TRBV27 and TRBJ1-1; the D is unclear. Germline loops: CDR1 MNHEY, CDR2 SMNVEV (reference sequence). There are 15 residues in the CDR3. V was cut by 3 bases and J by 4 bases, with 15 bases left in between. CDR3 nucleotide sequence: TGTGCCAGCAGTTTTTATGCGAATCGGGGCACTGAAGCTTTCTTT. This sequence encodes CASSFYANRGTEAFF.

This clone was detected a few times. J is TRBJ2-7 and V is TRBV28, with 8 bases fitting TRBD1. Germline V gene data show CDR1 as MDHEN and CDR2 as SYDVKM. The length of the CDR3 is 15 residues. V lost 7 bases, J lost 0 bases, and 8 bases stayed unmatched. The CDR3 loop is CASTPGTGISYEQYF. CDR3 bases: TGTGCCAGCACCCCCGGGACAGGAATCTCCTACGAGCAGTACTTC.